This T cell receptor (beta chain) originates from a study of T-cell reconstitution after alpha-beta-depleted transplantation in children. Per the germline V gene, CDR1 is WSHSY and CDR2 is SAAADI. The CDR3 has 13 amino acids. V was clipped by 8 bases and J by 0 bases; unmatched bases: 3. It was with unique molecular identifiers that the TCRbeta library was prepared. TCRdb re-analysed the PCR reads in MiXCR, keeping a single row per CDR3 protein. The repertoire holds 440,000 or so distinct CDR3 sequences, with approximately 41% as singletons. This clonotype was recorded at least ten times. Its antigen is as yet unknown. General study findings and limits: T cells produced anew were the main source of T-cell counts and diversity one year after transplant.

This specimen was PBMCs, taken before TCRalphabeta/CD19-depleted stem cell transplant. The receptor was isolated from a girl aged 2-9 years with aplastic anemia, due to receive a stem cell transplant. The chain uses TRBV10-2 and TRBJ1-2; 7 bases map to TRBD1. CDR3 coding DNA: TGCGCCAGCTGGACAGGCTCTAACTATGGCTACACCTTC. Amino acid sequence: CASWTGSNYGYTF.